A selection of T cell receptor beta chains follows, all from one sample in a study of OX40 agonist ivuxolimab in advanced cancers. Data came from immunoSEQ multiplex PCR; TCRdb stores just in-frame clones and leaves some out. The table has 70,000 or so clones, approximately 78% seen once. Sequences were derived from CD4+ or CD8+ T cells sorted from blood, sampled in a trial of the OX40 agonist ivuxolimab. Every receptor here comes from an adult with an advanced solid tumor such as melanoma, head and neck, liver or kidney cancer. CDR3s include the opening cysteine and the closing phenylalanine or tryptophan. A D gene is named only where the DNA matches it firmly. Not all rows give a size; the values are once, few, many and, for expanded clones, a class.

J: TRBJ2-7
V: TRBV7-9
size: .
D: TRBD2
CDR3: CATTGGGSSGSYEQYF
DNA: TGTGCCACTACAGGCGGGGGGAGCTCAGGGTCCTACGAGCAGTACTTC

J: TRBJ1-4
V: TRBV5-1
size: .
D: .
CDR3: CASSLGPGPLTNEKLFF
DNA: TGCGCCAGCAGCTTGGGGCCGGGACCTCTGACTAATGAAAAACTGTTTTTT

J: TRBJ1-1
V: TRBV6-6
size: .
D: TRBD1
CDR3: CASSYGQGTGDTEAFF
DNA: TGTGCCAGCAGTTACGGACAGGGAACAGGGGACACTGAAGCTTTCTTT

J: TRBJ1-3
V: TRBV27
size: .
D: .
CDR3: CASSLSPSGGNTIYF
DNA: TGTGCCAGCAGTTTATCCCCCTCCGGAGGAAACACCATATATTTT

J: TRBJ2-1
V: TRBV10-1
size: .
D: .
CDR3: CASSGGPYNEQFF
DNA: TGCGCCAGCAGCGGGGGGCCCTACAATGAGCAGTTCTTC

J: TRBJ2-7
V: TRBV2
size: .
D: .
CDR3: CASSEGRGSVRRVEQYF
DNA: TGTGCCAGCAGTGAAGGTCGTGGTAGCGTCCGAAGGGTGGAGCAGTACTTC

J: TRBJ1-6
V: TRBV5-1
size: .
D: .
CDR3: CASSLAVGSNSPLHF
DNA: TGCGCCAGCAGCTTAGCTGTCGGATCAAATTCACCCCTCCACTTT

J: TRBJ1-2
V: TRBV27
size: few
D: .
CDR3: CASSPYRDGYTF
DNA: TGTGCCAGCAGTCCCTACAGGGATGGCTACACCTTC

J: TRBJ2-3
V: TRBV7-7
size: .
D: .
CDR3: CASSQTPVGTDTQYF
DNA: TGTGCCAGCAGTCAAACTCCGGTAGGCACAGATACGCAGTATTTT

J: TRBJ1-2
V: TRBV5-1
size: .
D: TRBD1
CDR3: CASSLGQGGYGYTF
DNA: TGCGCCAGCAGCTTGGGACAGGGGGGTTATGGCTACACCTTC

J: TRBJ1-2
V: TRBV29-1
size: .
D: .
CDR3: CSVEDVMGYYGYTF
DNA: TGCAGCGTTGAAGATGTTATGGGGTACTATGGCTACACCTTC

J: TRBJ1-3
V: TRBV5-6
size: .
D: .
CDR3: CASRSGRLISGNTIYF
DNA: TGTGCCAGCAGGTCGGGACGTTTGATCTCTGGAAACACCATATATTTT

J: TRBJ1-2
V: TRBV29-1
size: .
D: TRBD1
CDR3: CSVERAGGAYGYTF
DNA: TGCAGCGTTGAAAGGGCAGGGGGCGCCTATGGCTACACCTTC

J: TRBJ1-1
V: TRBV27
size: .
D: .
CDR3: CASSPIRVVNTEAFF
DNA: TGTGCCAGCAGTCCAATCCGGGTTGTGAACACTGAAGCTTTCTTT

J: TRBJ2-7
V: TRBV7-9
size: .
D: .
CDR3: CASSLGQYNYEQYF
DNA: TGTGCCAGCAGCTTAGGACAGTACAACTACGAGCAGTACTTC

J: TRBJ1-3
V: TRBV6-6
size: .
D: .
CDR3: CASTPDRGNTIYF
DNA: TGTGCCAGCACCCCCGACAGGGGAAACACCATATATTTT

J: TRBJ1-3
V: TRBV2
size: .
D: .
CDR3: CASSGYQGNSGNTIYF
DNA: TGTGCCAGCAGTGGGTACCAGGGGAACTCTGGAAACACCATATATTTT

J: TRBJ1-6
V: TRBV28
size: .
D: .
CDR3: CASSLSGINSPLHF
DNA: TGTGCCAGCAGTTTATCTGGGATTAATTCACCCCTCCACTTT

J: TRBJ1-1
V: TRBV6-1
size: .
D: .
CDR3: CASRNRITEAFF
DNA: TGTGCCAGCAGGAACCGGATTACTGAAGCTTTCTTT

J: TRBJ2-7
V: TRBV5-6
size: .
D: .
CDR3: CASSRWTTYEQYF
DNA: TGTGCCAGCAGCCGTTGGACAACCTACGAGCAGTACTTC

J: TRBJ1-2
V: TRBV18
size: few
D: .
CDR3: CASSPPGVIRGTGYTF
DNA: TGTGCCAGCTCACCACCGGGGGTCATTAGGGGAACTGGCTACACCTTC

J: TRBJ2-6
V: TRBV18
size: .
D: TRBD1
CDR3: CASSPRTGGAGANVLTF
DNA: TGTGCCAGCTCACCCAGGACAGGGGGCGCTGGGGCCAACGTCCTGACTTTC

J: TRBJ1-4
V: TRBV15
size: .
D: .
CDR3: CATSRDPRTGNEKLFF
DNA: TGTGCCACCAGCAGAGATCCCCGGACGGGAAATGAAAAACTGTTTTTT

J: TRBJ2-7
V: TRBV29-1
size: .
D: .
CDR3: CSVEEAGTLNEQYF
DNA: TGCAGCGTTGAAGAGGCGGGAACTTTGAACGAGCAGTACTTC

J: TRBJ1-2
V: TRBV5-6
size: few
D: .
CDR3: CASTFSGTHGYTF
DNA: TGTGCCAGCACCTTTTCCGGGACCCATGGCTACACCTTC